The clone carrying this TCR gamma chain was found a few times. TCRdb lists a protein that is different at residue 4 from the translated DNA; the protein given here uses the DNA translation. TCRdb re-identified clones in the PCR reads via CATT. The data contain almost 3,000 gamma-chain clones, under 6.5% of them singletons. From germline, CDR1 is VTNTFY and CDR2 YDVSTARD (reference sequence). The CDR3 is made up of 11 amino acids. This sample is part of a study of human gamma delta and Vdelta1 T cells. The clonotype originates from a human donor in good health. The sample taken for sequencing was naive CD27+ Vdelta1 gamma-delta T cells from blood. This chain links TRGV3 with TRGJ1 or TRGJ2. CDR3 region: CATGDRLQKLF. CDR3 sequence (DNA): TGTGCCACCGGGGACAGGCTGCAGAAACTCTTT.